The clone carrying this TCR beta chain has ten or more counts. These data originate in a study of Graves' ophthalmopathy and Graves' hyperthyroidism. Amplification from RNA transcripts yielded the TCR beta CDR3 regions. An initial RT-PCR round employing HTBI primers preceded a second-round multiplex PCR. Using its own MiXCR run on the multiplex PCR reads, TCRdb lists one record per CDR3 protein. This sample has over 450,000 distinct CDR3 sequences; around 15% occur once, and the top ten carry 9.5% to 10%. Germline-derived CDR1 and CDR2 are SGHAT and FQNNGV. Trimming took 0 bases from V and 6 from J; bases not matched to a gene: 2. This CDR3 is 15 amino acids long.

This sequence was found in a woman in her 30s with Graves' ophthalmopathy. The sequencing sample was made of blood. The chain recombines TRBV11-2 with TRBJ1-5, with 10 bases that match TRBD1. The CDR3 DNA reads TGTGCCAGCAGCTTAGATGGGGACAGGGGTCAGCCCCAGCATTTT. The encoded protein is CASSLDGDRGQPQHF.